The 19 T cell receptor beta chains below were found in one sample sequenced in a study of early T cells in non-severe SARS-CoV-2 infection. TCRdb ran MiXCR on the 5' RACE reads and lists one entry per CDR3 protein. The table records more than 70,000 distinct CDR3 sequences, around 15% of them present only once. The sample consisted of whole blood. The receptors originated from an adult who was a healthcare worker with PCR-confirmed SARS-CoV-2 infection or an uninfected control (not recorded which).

The DNA of the CDR3 is TGTGCCAGCAGTAGGGATATTGAATTGAACACTGAAGCTTTCTTT. This translates into CASSRDIELNTEAFF. The chain links TRBV6-5 to TRBJ1-1; D is unclear. This CDR3 comprises 15 residues. Per the germline V gene, CDR1 is MNHEY and CDR2 is SVGAGI. Trimming pared 5 bases from V and 0 bases from J, leaving 13 bases between.

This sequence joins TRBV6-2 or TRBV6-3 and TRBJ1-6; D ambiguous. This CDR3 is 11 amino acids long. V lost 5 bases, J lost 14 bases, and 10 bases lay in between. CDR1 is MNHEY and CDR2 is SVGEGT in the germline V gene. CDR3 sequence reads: CASSNGLALHF. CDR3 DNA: TGTGCCAGCAGTAACGGACTGGCCCTCCACTTT.

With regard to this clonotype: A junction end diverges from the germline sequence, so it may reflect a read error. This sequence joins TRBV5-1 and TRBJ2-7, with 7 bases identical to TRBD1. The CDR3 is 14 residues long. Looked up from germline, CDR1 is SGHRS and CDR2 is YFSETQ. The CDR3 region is CVSSYRQGSYEQYF. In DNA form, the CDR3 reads TGCGTCAGCAGCTACCGACAGGGCTCCTACGAGCAGTACTTC.

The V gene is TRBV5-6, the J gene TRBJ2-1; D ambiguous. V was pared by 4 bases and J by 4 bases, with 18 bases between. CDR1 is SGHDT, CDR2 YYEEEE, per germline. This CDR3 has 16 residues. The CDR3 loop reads CASSRVVVDLYNEQFF. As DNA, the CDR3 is TGTGCCAGCAGCCGGGTCGTCGTCGACTTGTACAATGAGCAGTTCTTC.

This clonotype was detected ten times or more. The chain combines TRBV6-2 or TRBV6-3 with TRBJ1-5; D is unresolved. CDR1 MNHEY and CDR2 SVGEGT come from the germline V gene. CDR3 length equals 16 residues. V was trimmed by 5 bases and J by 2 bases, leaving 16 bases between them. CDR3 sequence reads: CASSTGGGVGNQPQHF. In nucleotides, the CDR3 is TGTGCCAGCAGTACCGGAGGCGGGGTGGGCAATCAGCCCCAGCATTTT.

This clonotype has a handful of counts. Written as DNA, the CDR3 is TGTGCCAGCAGCCACAGGGCAGATACGCAGTATTTT. Translated, it gives CASSHRADTQYF. The chain carries TRBV7-2 and TRBJ2-3; D perhaps matches TRBD1 (6 bases). Trimming pared 5 bases from V and 4 bases from J, leaving 7 bases between. Per germline, CDR1 SGHTA and CDR2 FQGNSA. CDR3 length: 12 amino acids.

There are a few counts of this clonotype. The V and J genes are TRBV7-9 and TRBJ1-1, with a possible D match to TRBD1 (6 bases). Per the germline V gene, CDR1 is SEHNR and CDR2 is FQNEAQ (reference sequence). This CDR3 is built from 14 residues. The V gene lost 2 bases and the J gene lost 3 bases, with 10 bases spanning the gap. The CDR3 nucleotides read TGTGCCAGCAGCTTAAGGGGGGATGACACTGAAGCTTTCTTT. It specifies CASSLRGDDTEAFF.

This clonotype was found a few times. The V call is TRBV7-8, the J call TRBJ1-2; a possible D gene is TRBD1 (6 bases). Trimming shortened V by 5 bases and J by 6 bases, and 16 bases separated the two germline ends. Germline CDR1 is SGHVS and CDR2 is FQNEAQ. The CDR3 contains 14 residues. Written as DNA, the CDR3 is TGTGCCAGCAGCCCGCAGGGGAAGTCCCATGGCTACACCTTC. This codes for CASSPQGKSHGYTF.

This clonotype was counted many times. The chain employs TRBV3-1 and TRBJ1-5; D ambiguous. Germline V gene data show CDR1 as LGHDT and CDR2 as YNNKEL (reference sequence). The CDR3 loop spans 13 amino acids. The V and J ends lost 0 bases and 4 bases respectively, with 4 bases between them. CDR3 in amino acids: CASSQDLNQPQHF. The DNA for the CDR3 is TGTGCCAGCAGCCAAGACCTAAATCAGCCCCAGCATTTT. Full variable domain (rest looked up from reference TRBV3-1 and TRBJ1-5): DTAVSQTPKYLVTQMGNDKSIKCEQNLGHDTMYWYKQDSKKFLKIMFSYNNKELIINETVPNRFSPKSPDKAHLNLHINSLELGDSAVYFCASSQDLNQPQHFGDGTRLSIL.

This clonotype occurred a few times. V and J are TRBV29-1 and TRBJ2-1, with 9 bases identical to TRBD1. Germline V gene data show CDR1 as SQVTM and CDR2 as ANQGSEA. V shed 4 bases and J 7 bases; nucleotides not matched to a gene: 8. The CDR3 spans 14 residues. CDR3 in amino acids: CSVVKGQGPNEQFF. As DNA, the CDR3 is TGCAGCGTTGTGAAGGGACAGGGCCCTAATGAGCAGTTCTTC.

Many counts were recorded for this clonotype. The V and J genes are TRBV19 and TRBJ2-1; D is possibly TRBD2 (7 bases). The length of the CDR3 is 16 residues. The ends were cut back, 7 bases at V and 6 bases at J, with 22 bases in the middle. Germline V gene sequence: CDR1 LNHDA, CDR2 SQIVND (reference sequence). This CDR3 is CASTSGEGGRGNEQFF. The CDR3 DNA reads TGTGCCAGTACCTCCGGGGAGGGGGGCCGAGGCAATGAGCAGTTCTTC.

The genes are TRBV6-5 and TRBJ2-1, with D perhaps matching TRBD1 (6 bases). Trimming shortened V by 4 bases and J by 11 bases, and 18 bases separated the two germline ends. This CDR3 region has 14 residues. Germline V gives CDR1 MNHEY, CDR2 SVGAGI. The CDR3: CASSFSGQLKKQFF. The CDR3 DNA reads TGTGCCAGCAGTTTCTCTGGACAGTTAAAAAAGCAGTTCTTC.

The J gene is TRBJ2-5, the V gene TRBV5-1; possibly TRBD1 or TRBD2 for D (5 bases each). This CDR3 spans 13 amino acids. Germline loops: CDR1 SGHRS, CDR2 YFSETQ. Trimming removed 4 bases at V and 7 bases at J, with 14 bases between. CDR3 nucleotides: TGCGCCAGCAGCCACGACAGTGCGGGGACCCAGTACTTC. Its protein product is CASSHDSAGTQYF.

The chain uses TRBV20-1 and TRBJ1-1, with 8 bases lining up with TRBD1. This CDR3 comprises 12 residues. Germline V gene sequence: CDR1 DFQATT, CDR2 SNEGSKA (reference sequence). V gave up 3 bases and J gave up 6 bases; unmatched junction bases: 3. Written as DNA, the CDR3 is TGCAGTGCTAGGACAGGGGATCCTGAAGCTTTCTTT. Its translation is CSARTGDPEAFF.

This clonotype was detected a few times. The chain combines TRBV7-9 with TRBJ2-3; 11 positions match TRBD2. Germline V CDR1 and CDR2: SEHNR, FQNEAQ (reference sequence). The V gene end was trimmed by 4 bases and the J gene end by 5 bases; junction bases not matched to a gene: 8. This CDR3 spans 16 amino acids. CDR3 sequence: CASSSLAGGDLDTQYF. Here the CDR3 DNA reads TGTGCCAGCAGCTCCCTAGCGGGGGGTGATTTAGATACGCAGTATTTT.

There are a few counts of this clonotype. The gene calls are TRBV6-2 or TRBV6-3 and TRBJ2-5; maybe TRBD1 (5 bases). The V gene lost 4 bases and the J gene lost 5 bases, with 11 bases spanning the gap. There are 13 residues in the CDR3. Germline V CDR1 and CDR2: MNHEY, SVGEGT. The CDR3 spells CASSWGRVETQYF. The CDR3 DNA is TGTGCCAGCAGTTGGGGCAGGGTGGAGACCCAGTACTTC.

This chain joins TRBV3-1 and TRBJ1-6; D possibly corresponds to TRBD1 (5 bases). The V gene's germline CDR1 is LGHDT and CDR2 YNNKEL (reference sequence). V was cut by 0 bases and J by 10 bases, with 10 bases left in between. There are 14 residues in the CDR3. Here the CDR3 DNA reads TGTGCCAGCAGCCAAGATCGGGGCGAATCACCCCTCCACTTT. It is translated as CASSQDRGESPLHF.

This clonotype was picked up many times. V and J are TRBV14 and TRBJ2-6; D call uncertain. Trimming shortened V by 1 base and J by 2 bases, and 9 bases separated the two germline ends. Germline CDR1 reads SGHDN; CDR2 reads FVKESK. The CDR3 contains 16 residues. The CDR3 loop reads CASSQVGFAGANVLTF. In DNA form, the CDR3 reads TGTGCCAGCAGCCAAGTCGGATTCGCTGGGGCCAACGTCCTGACTTTC.

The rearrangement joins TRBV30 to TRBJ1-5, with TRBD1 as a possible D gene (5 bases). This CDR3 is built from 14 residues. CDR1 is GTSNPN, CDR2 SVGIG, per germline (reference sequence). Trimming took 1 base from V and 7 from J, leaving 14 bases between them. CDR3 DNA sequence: TGTGCCTGGAGTGACACGCAGGGAAAGCAGCCCCAGCATTTT. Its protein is CAWSDTQGKQPQHF.